The 32 T cell receptor beta chains below were found in one sample sequenced in a study of control samples from healthy donors and cancer patients. Data came from immunoSEQ multiplex PCR; TCRdb stores just in-frame clones and leaves some out. The table shows 100,000 to 150,000 clones, with approximately 90% occurring only once. The sample was blood. Receptor source: a man aged 18-30 years in good health.

This clone showed up just a few times. Written as DNA, the CDR3 is TGCGCCAGCAGGGACAGGGCTGTGAGGACTGAAGCTTTCTTT. Translated, it gives CASRDRAVRTEAFF. The rearrangement links TRBV5-1 to TRBJ1-1; 8 positions match TRBD1. This CDR3 has 14 amino acids. From germline, CDR1 is SGHRS and CDR2 YFSETQ. V gave up 5 bases and J gave up 5 bases; unmatched junction bases: 8. The variable domain in full, with the rest retrieved from reference TRBV5-1 and TRBJ1-1, is KAGVTQTPRYLIKTRGQQVTLSCSPISGHRSVSWYQQTPGQGLQFLFEYFSETQRNKGNFPGRFSGRQFSNSRSEMNVSTLELGDSALYLCASRDRAVRTEAFFGQGTRLTVV.

The chain is built from TRBV3-1 (or the pseudogene TRBV3-2) and TRBJ1-1, with a possible D match to TRBD1 (5 bases). The CDR3 is 14 residues long. V lost 2 bases to trimming and J lost 5 bases, with 12 bases between them. Germline lookup yields CDR1 LGHDT and CDR2 YNNKEL (reference sequence). The CDR3 DNA is TGTGCCAGCAGCCAAAGGTGGCAGGGTACTGAAGCTTTCTTT. Amino acids: CASSQRWQGTEAFF.

With respect to this clone: The same CDR3 arises from other DNA sequences in this sample as well. The V call is TRBV5-1, the J call TRBJ1-1, with D possibly being TRBD1 (5 bases). Trimming took off 4 bases at V and 0 bases at J, with 7 bases between the two ends. Germline CDR1 and CDR2: SGHRS and YFSETQ. The CDR3 covers 13 residues. CDR3 DNA: TGCGCCAGCAGCGTGACAGTGAACACTGAAGCTTTCTTT. Its translation is CASSVTVNTEAFF. The whole variable domain, filled in from reference TRBV5-1 and TRBJ1-1, reads KAGVTQTPRYLIKTRGQQVTLSCSPISGHRSVSWYQQTPGQGLQFLFEYFSETQRNKGNFPGRFSGRQFSNSRSEMNVSTLELGDSALYLCASSVTVNTEAFFGQGTRLTVV.

This clone was counted a single time. V gene TRBV4-1 combines with J gene TRBJ2-7; D gene unclear. V was shortened by 2 bases and J by 0 bases, with 8 bases between the two germline ends. This CDR3 contains 14 residues. Per the germline V gene, CDR1 is MGHRA and CDR2 is YSYEKL. This chain's CDR3 is CASSQLVTSYEQYF. The CDR3 DNA sequence: TGCGCCAGCAGCCAACTGGTCACCTCCTACGAGCAGTACTTC.

V gene TRBV10-1 combines with J gene TRBJ2-3; 9 bases are a match to TRBD2. Trimming took 9 bases from V and 0 from J; bases not matched to a gene: 10. The CDR3 has 16 residues. Germline CDR1 reads WNHNN; CDR2 reads SYGVQD (reference sequence). CDR3 sequence reads: CASSIAGDSSTDTQYF. In nucleotides, the CDR3 is TGCGCCAGTTCCATAGCGGGGGATTCTAGCACAGATACGCAGTATTTT.

The chain recombines TRBV6-5 with TRBJ2-7; 10 bases map to TRBD2. In germline, CDR1 is MNHEY, CDR2 SVGAGI. The length of the CDR3 is 14 residues. Germline trimming cut 5 bases from V and 4 bases from J; bases unmatched to any gene: 5. The CDR3, as DNA: TGTGCCAGCAGTACTAGCGGGGTTAGGTACGAGCAGTACTTC. Its translation: CASSTSGVRYEQYF.

J is TRBJ2-2 and V is TRBV2; D is uncertain. The CDR3 sequence is 14 residues long. Germline-derived CDR1 and CDR2 are SNHLY and FYNNEI. Trimming removed 7 bases at V and 0 bases at J, with 9 bases between. The CDR3 region has the DNA TGTGCCAGCAAATCCGGAACGAACACCGGGGAGCTGTTTTTT. Amino acid sequence: CASKSGTNTGELFF.

Comment on this clone: Other DNA sequences within the sample encode an identical CDR3. This chain joins TRBV27 and TRBJ1-5, with 7 bases fitting TRBD1. The CDR3 loop spans 15 amino acids. V shed 5 bases and J 7 bases; nucleotides not matched to a gene: 11. CDR1 is MNHEY and CDR2 is SMNVEV in the germline V gene (reference sequence). CDR3 nucleotide sequence: TGTGCCAGCAGTCTTCACAGGGGTGGCGAACAGCCCCAGCATTTT. Translation: CASSLHRGGEQPQHF.

This chain joins TRBV19 and TRBJ1-4; D is undetermined. The CDR3 is 14 residues long. From germline, CDR1 is LNHDA and CDR2 SQIVND (reference sequence). The V and J ends lost 5 bases and 0 bases respectively, with 7 bases between them. CDR3 bases: TGTGCCAGTAGTTCAGGAACAACTAATGAAAAACTGTTTTTT. This encodes CASSSGTTNEKLFF.

This sequence joins TRBV15 and TRBJ2-3, with D unclear. The CDR3 contains 14 residues. V was cut by 3 bases and J by 0 bases, with 7 bases left in between. Looked up from germline, CDR1 is LNHNV and CDR2 is YYDKDF (reference sequence). The CDR3 spells CATSRHYSTDTQYF. The CDR3 nucleotides read TGTGCCACCAGCAGGCACTATAGCACAGATACGCAGTATTTT.

The CDR3 sequence is CASSYSTRGNRDTQYF. Here the CDR3 DNA reads TGTGCCAGCAGTTACTCGACGCGGGGGAACCGCGATACGCAGTATTTT. V and J are TRBV6-5 and TRBJ2-3, with TRBD2 matching 7 bases. The germline CDR1 and CDR2 sequences are MNHEY and SVGAGI. This CDR3 is 16 amino acids long. V lost 0 bases, J lost 6 bases, and 9 bases stayed unmatched.

In its sample, this clone was seen once. The chain employs TRBV6-5 and TRBJ2-5; D gene unclear. The CDR3 is made up of 16 amino acids. V lost 0 bases to trimming and J lost 0 bases, with 11 bases between them. Germline V lookup: CDR1 MNHEY, CDR2 SVGAGI. The CDR3 spells CASSYSFVTDQETQYF. The CDR3 DNA is TGTGCCAGCAGTTACTCTTTCGTGACGGACCAAGAGACCCAGTACTTC.

The rearrangement links TRBV10-3 to TRBJ1-3; D not resolved. CDR3 length equals 13 residues. V was pared by 6 bases and J by 4 bases, with 10 bases between. CDR1 is ENHRY, CDR2 SYGVKD, per germline. The CDR3 region is CAIRGSAGNTIYF. The CDR3 coding sequence is TGTGCCATCAGGGGGTCGGCGGGAAACACCATATATTTT.

This sequence joins TRBV7-2 and TRBJ1-3; D not resolved. CDR1 and CDR2 (germline): SGHTA, FQGNSA. This CDR3 is built from 17 residues. The germline V and J ends were trimmed by 5 bases and 2 bases, with 19 bases remaining between them. The CDR3 nucleotides are TGTGCCAGCAGCCCTCCTTTTCCGGGATCCACTGGAAACACCATATATTTT. It is translated as CASSPPFPGSTGNTIYF.

The CDR3 here is CAQKENTGELFF. The CDR3 DNA follows: TGTGCCCAGAAAGAAAACACCGGGGAGCTGTTTTTT. This sequence joins TRBV30 and TRBJ2-2, with no clear D. The CDR3 has 12 residues. Trimming left V 8 bases short and J 2 bases short, with 9 bases between. In germline, CDR1 is GTSNPN, CDR2 SVGIG (reference sequence).

The chain has TRBV6-5 and TRBJ1-2, with D perhaps TRBD1 (6 bases). CDR3 size: 13 residues. Germline CDR1 MNHEY, CDR2 SVGAGI. Trimming removed 6 bases from V and 6 bases from J, with 14 bases in between. The CDR3: CASRPTGKNGYTF. For the CDR3, the DNA is TGTGCCAGCAGACCCACAGGGAAGAATGGCTACACCTTC.

The chain joins TRBV2 to TRBJ1-2; D gene ambiguous. The V end lost 8 bases, the J end lost 1 base, and 11 bases lay between the germline ends. Germline CDR1 is SNHLY and CDR2 is FYNNEI. The CDR3 covers 13 residues. This chain's CDR3 is CASYGAVNYGYTF. The CDR3 nucleotides read TGTGCCAGCTACGGCGCAGTTAACTATGGCTACACCTTC.

The gene calls are TRBV6-4 and TRBJ2-2; D not resolved. CDR3 size: 12 residues. Trimming took 3 bases from V and 5 from J, leaving 4 bases between them. The germline CDR1 and CDR2 sequences are MRHNA and SNTAGT. CDR3 DNA sequence: TGTGCCAGCAGTGAAGCGACCGGGGAGCTGTTTTTT. Protein sequence: CASSEATGELFF.

This sequence joins TRBV7-9 and TRBJ1-1; TRBD1 is a possible D gene (5 bases). The CDR3 has 15 amino acids. Germline V lookup: CDR1 SEHNR, CDR2 FQNEAQ (reference sequence). V shed 1 base and J shed 7 bases, with 16 bases lying between them. CDR3 protein: CASSLDPGDGDEAFF. For the CDR3, the DNA is TGTGCCAGCAGCTTAGATCCGGGGGACGGGGATGAAGCTTTCTTT.

The V and J genes are TRBV9 and TRBJ2-1, with TRBD1 matching over 7 bases. The CDR3 sequence is 15 residues long. Germline V gives CDR1 SGDLS, CDR2 YYNGEE. Unmatched junction bases numbered 4, after V lost 0 bases and J lost 4 bases. This CDR3 is CASSVGRGPYNEQFF. The CDR3, as DNA: TGTGCCAGCAGCGTAGGTAGGGGGCCATACAATGAGCAGTTCTTC. The full variable domain, completed using reference TRBV9 and TRBJ2-1, is DSGVTQTPKHLITATGQRVTLRCSPRSGDLSVYWYQQSLDQGLQFLIQYYNGEERAKGNILERFSAQQFPDLHSELNLSSLELGDSALYFCASSVGRGPYNEQFFGPGTRLTVL.

J is TRBJ2-1 and V is TRBV5-7; D is possibly TRBD1 (5 bases). TRBV5-7 is an open reading frame whose function is uncertain. The V end was cut by 4 bases, the J end by 0 bases, with 17 bases between. There are 17 residues in the CDR3. CDR3 coding DNA: TGTGCCAGCAGCGCGCCCGCCGACAGAAACTCCTACAATGAGCAGTTCTTC. Translating it yields CASSAPADRNSYNEQFF.

The rearrangement joins TRBV7-3 to TRBJ2-2, with 8 nucleotides matching TRBD2. Germline values: CDR1 SGHTA, CDR2 FQGTGA. The CDR3 loop spans 14 amino acids. V gave up 5 bases and J gave up 7 bases; unmatched junction bases: 6. CDR3 residues: CASSRQSGGGELFF. CDR3 nucleotides: TGTGCCAGCAGCAGACAGAGCGGGGGCGGGGAGCTGTTTTTT. The whole variable domain, filled in from reference TRBV7-3 and TRBJ2-2, reads GAGVSQTPSNKVTEKGKYVELRCDPISGHTALYWYRQSLGQGPEFLIYFQGTGAADDSGLPNDRFFAVRPEGSVSTLKIQRTERGDSAVYLCASSRQSGGGELFFGEGSRLTVL.

This chain uses TRBV9 with TRBJ2-1; TRBD2 aligns across 7 bases. CDR1 SGDLS and CDR2 YYNGEE come from the germline V gene. V shed 0 bases and J 5 bases; nucleotides not matched to a gene: 5. The CDR3 runs 15 residues. CDR3 nucleotide sequence: TGTGCCAGCAGCGTAGGAGCGGGGTGGGACAATGAGCAGTTCTTC. Translated: CASSVGAGWDNEQFF.

The chain is built from TRBV15 and TRBJ1-4, with 7 bases matching TRBD1. The CDR3 is 17 residues long. The J segment lost 4 bases and the V segment lost 0 bases, leaving 8 bases of the junction unmatched. The V gene's germline CDR1 is LNHNV and CDR2 YYDKDF (reference sequence). CDR3 protein: CATSREIRGQLNEKLFF. The CDR3 nucleotides read TGTGCCACCAGCAGAGAGATACGGGGACAGCTTAATGAAAAACTGTTTTTT.

The rearrangement joins TRBV7-9 to TRBJ2-2; 7 bases are shared with TRBD1. The germline V gene has CDR1 SEHNR and CDR2 FQNEAQ (reference sequence). The CDR3 totals 15 residues. The V and J ends lost 1 base and 6 bases, in that order; junction bases with no gene match: 5. The chain's CDR3 is CASSLDRGLAGELFF. As DNA, the CDR3 is TGTGCCAGCAGCTTAGACAGGGGATTGGCCGGGGAGCTGTTTTTT.

The CDR3: CASSQSPQGDPGYGYTF. CDR3 sequence (DNA): TGCGCCAGCAGCCAATCCCCCCAGGGCGATCCTGGCTATGGCTACACCTTC. The chain has TRBV4-1 and TRBJ1-2; D is perhaps TRBD1 (5 bases). Germline loops: CDR1 MGHRA, CDR2 YSYEKL. Trimming stripped 2 bases from V and 4 bases from J, with 20 bases between. This CDR3 contains 17 residues.

The V call is TRBV19, the J call TRBJ1-4; 8 nucleotides agree with TRBD1. The V segment lost 6 bases and the J segment 7 bases; nucleotides outside the gene matches: 7. The CDR3 totals 14 residues. Per the germline V gene, CDR1 is LNHDA and CDR2 is SQIVND (reference sequence). CDR3 in DNA: TGTGCCAGTAGCAAGGACAGGGTGGGTGAAAAACTGTTTTTT. It translates to CASSKDRVGEKLFF.

The V gene is TRBV6-6, the J gene TRBJ1-3; TRBD1 is a possible D gene (5 bases). The CDR3 runs 13 residues. Trimming removed 8 bases from V and 7 bases from J, with 15 bases in between. Germline V gene lookup returns CDR1 MNHNY and CDR2 SVGAGI (reference sequence). The CDR3 nucleotides are TGTGCCAGCCGCGCAGGGATTGGGAACACCATATATTTT. It specifies CASRAGIGNTIYF.

The V and J genes are TRBV7-6 and TRBJ2-1; 14 nucleotides match TRBD2. The germline gives CDR1 SGHVS, CDR2 FNYEAQ. After removal of 1 base from V and 3 bases from J, the junction contained 5 bases not matched to a gene. The CDR3 runs 18 residues. CDR3: CASSLGGTSGGDYNEQFF. The CDR3 nucleotides read TGTGCCAGCAGCTTAGGCGGGACTAGCGGGGGAGACTACAATGAGCAGTTCTTC.

The chain links TRBV5-5 to TRBJ1-5; D ambiguous. The germline V gene encodes CDR1 SGHKS and CDR2 YYEKEE (reference sequence). V was trimmed by 2 bases and J by 0 bases, leaving 3 bases between them. This CDR3 spans 13 amino acids. CDR3: CASSLNSNQPQHF. CDR3 in DNA: TGTGCCAGCAGCTTAAATAGCAATCAGCCCCAGCATTTT.

This chain links TRBV30 with TRBJ2-3, with unresolved D. V lost 0 bases and J 5 bases, leaving 6 bases between the germline ends. CDR1 and CDR2 (germline): GTSNPN, SVGIG (reference sequence). This CDR3 contains 12 residues. As DNA, the CDR3 is TGTGCCTGGAGTGTACAGCTAGATACGCAGTATTTT. Its protein is CAWSVQLDTQYF. Using reference TRBV30 and TRBJ2-3 for the parts outside the CDR3, the full variable domain is SQTIHQWPATLVQPVGSPLSLECTVEGTSNPNLYWYRQAAGRGLQLLFYSVGIGQISSEVPQNLSASRPQDRQFILSSKKLLLSDSGFYLCAWSVQLDTQYFGPGTRLTVL.

The J gene is TRBJ1-2, the V gene TRBV24-1; D not certain. This CDR3 contains 11 residues. The germline V gene encodes CDR1 KGHDR and CDR2 SFDVKD. The germline V and J ends were trimmed by 4 bases and 7 bases, with 6 bases remaining between them. The CDR3 coding sequence is TGTGCCACCAGTGAGATAAGTGGCTACACCTTC. This codes for CATSEISGYTF.